The 10 T cell receptor beta chains below were found in one sample sequenced in a study of T cell changes during pregnancy in multiple sclerosis. Measured with immunoSEQ multiplex PCR; TCRdb has only the in-frame clones, and not every one. The sample gives 35,000 to 50,000 clones, 75% to 95% of which show up once; around 1.8% is in the top ten. This material consisted of CD4+ T cells from peripheral blood mononuclear cells, taken after pregnancy. The origin of the receptors is a female donor in good health, enrolled as a control in a pregnancy study.

V usage is TRBV18 and J usage is TRBJ1-2, with a possible D match to TRBD1 (6 bases). The CDR3 loop spans 15 amino acids. Trimming pared 0 bases from V and 4 bases from J, leaving 12 bases between. Germline V gene sequence: CDR1 KGHSH, CDR2 LQKENI. DNA of the CDR3: TGTGCCAGCTCACCACCGTCAGGGGCGGGCTATGGCTACACCTTC. Translation: CASSPPSGAGYGYTF.

The rearrangement joins TRBV4-1 to TRBJ2-1, with 8 bases aligning to TRBD2. The V gene's germline CDR1 is MGHRA and CDR2 YSYEKL. The CDR3 totals 16 residues. J was trimmed by 6 bases and V by 1 base; bases with no gene match: 8. The CDR3 DNA reads as TGCGCCAGCAGCCAAGTGGGCGGGAGGAGGATCAATGAGCAGTTCTTC. Translation gives CASSQVGGRRINEQFF.

The chain is built from TRBV28 and TRBJ2-2, with D maybe TRBD1 (5 bases). CDR3 size: 14 residues. The V gene lost 4 bases and the J gene lost 4 bases, with 10 bases spanning the gap. The germline CDR1 and CDR2 sequences are MDHEN and SYDVKM. CDR3 sequence (DNA): TGTGCCAGCAGTTCACAGGTGCCCACCGGGGAGCTGTTTTTT. Encoded protein: CASSSQVPTGELFF.

This clone is a singleton in its sample. This chain connects TRBV2 to TRBJ2-3; TRBD2 matches 9 bases. This CDR3 contains 17 residues. V shed 3 bases, J shed 0 bases, and the junction held 7 bases outside the gene matches. The germline V gene encodes CDR1 SNHLY and CDR2 FYNNEI. The CDR3: CASSEEGLAASTDTQYF. CDR3 coding DNA: TGTGCCAGCAGTGAGGAGGGACTAGCCGCTAGCACAGATACGCAGTATTTT.

The chain recombines TRBV5-1 with TRBJ2-7; the match to TRBD2 covers 12 bases. The junction had 3 bases not matched to a gene; V was cut back by 3 bases and J by 5 bases. CDR3 length: 14 residues. Germline loops: CDR1 SGHRS, CDR2 YFSETQ. CDR3 sequence reads: CASSSSGGVDEQYF. As DNA, the CDR3 is TGCGCCAGCAGCTCTAGCGGGGGGGTGGACGAGCAGTACTTC.

This clone was seen once. The V call is TRBV5-1, the J call TRBJ1-5; unclear D gene. Trimming stripped 2 bases from V and 5 bases from J, with 8 bases between. The CDR3 has 13 residues. Germline V gene lookup returns CDR1 SGHRS and CDR2 YFSETQ. Here the CDR3 DNA reads TGCGCCAGCAGCTTAGATCGGGATCAGCCCCAGCATTTT. Its translation is CASSLDRDQPQHF.

The rearrangement uses TRBV18 and TRBJ1-2; 7 bases are a match to TRBD1. After removal of 6 bases from V and 0 bases from J, the junction contained 7 bases not matched to a gene. This CDR3 has 15 residues. Germline CDR1 reads KGHSH; CDR2 reads LQKENI. Here the CDR3 reads CASSLGTDTNYGYTF. The CDR3 bases are TGTGCCAGCTCGCTTGGGACAGACACTAACTATGGCTACACCTTC.

Concerning this clone: One end of the junction fails to match germline, which may point to a read error. This chain links TRBV7-7 with TRBJ2-5, with D possibly matching TRBD2 (5 bases). This CDR3 has 14 residues. Germline lookup yields CDR1 SSHAT and CDR2 FNYEAQ (reference sequence). CDR3 DNA sequence: TGTGCTAGCAGCTTAAGCGGTATCCAAGAGACCCAGTACTTC. Translating it yields CASSLSGIQETQYF. Based on the CDR3 plus reference TRBV7-7 and TRBJ2-5, the full variable domain is GAGVSQSPRYKVTKRGQDVTLRCDPISSHATLYWYQQALGQGPEFLTYFNYEAQPDKSGLPSDRFSAERPEGSISTLTIQRTEQRDSAMYRCASSLSGIQETQYFGPGTRLLVL.

This rearrangement joins TRBV19 to TRBJ1-1; TRBD1 matches 9 bases. The V segment lost 5 bases and the J segment 3 bases; nucleotides outside the gene matches: 7. This CDR3 is built from 15 residues. Germline loops: CDR1 LNHDA, CDR2 SQIVND (reference sequence). CDR3 sequence reads: CASSPRDRDDTEAFF. The DNA of the CDR3 is TGTGCCAGTAGTCCGCGGGACAGGGATGACACTGAAGCTTTCTTT. The full variable domain, in which reference TRBV19 and TRBJ1-1 provide the parts outside the CDR3, is DGGITQSPKYLFRKEGQNVTLSCEQNLNHDAMYWYRQDPGQGLRLIYYSQIVNDFQKGDIAEGYSVSREKKESFPLTVTSAQKNPTAFYLCASSPRDRDDTEAFFGQGTRLTVV.

The V and J genes are TRBV11-2 and TRBJ1-5, with D hard to call. This CDR3 is 14 amino acids long. The V gene's germline CDR1 is SGHAT and CDR2 FQNNGV. V was trimmed by 3 bases and J by 4 bases, leaving 10 bases between them. This CDR3 is CASSLAPKNQPQHF. DNA for the CDR3: TGTGCCAGCAGCTTGGCACCCAAGAATCAGCCCCAGCATTTT.